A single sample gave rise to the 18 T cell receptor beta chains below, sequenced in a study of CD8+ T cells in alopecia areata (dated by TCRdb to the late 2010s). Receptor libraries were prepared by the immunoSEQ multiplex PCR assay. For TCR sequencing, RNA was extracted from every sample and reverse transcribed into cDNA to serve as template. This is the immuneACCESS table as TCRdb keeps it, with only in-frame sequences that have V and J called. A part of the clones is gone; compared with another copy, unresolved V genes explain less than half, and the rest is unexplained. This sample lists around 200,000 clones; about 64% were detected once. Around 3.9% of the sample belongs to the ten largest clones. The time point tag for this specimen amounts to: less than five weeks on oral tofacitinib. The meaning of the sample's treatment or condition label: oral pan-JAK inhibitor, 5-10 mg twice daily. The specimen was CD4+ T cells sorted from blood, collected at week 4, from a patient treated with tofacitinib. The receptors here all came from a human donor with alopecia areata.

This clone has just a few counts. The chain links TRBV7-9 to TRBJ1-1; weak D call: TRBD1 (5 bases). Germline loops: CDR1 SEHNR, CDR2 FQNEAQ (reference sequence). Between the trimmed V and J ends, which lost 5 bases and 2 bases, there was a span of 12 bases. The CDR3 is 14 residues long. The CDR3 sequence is CASSTSWDNTEAFF. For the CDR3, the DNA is TGTGCCAGCAGCACGAGCTGGGACAACACTGAAGCTTTCTTT.

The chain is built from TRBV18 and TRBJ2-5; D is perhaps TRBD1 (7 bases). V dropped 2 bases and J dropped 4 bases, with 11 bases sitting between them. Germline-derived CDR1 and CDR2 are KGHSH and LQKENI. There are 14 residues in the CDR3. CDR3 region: CASSPGGGAETQYF. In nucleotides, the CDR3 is TGTGCCAGCTCACCAGGAGGGGGCGCAGAGACCCAGTACTTC.

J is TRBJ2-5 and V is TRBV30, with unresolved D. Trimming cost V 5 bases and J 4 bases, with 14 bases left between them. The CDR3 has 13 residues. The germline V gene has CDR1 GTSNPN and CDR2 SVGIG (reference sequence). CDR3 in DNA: TGTGCCTGGGGATTGGGTTTGGGAGAGACCCAGTACTTC. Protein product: CAWGLGLGETQYF.

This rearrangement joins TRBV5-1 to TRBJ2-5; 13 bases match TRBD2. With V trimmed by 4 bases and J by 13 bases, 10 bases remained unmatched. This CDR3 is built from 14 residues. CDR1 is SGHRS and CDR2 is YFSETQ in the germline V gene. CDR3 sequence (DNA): TGCGCCAGCAGCCCGTGGACTAGCGGGGGCTCCGGGTACTTC. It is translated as CASSPWTSGGSGYF. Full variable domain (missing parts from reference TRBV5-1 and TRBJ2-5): KAGVTQTPRYLIKTRGQQVTLSCSPISGHRSVSWYQQTPGQGLQFLFEYFSETQRNKGNFPGRFSGRQFSNSRSEMNVSTLELGDSALYLCASSPWTSGGSGYFGPGTRLLVL.

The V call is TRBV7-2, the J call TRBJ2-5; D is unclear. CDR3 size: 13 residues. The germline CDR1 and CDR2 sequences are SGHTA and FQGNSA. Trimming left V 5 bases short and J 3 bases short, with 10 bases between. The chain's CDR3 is CASSRPGEETQYF. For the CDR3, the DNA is TGTGCCAGCAGCCGGCCGGGTGAAGAGACCCAGTACTTC.

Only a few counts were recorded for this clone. CDR3 coding DNA: TGCGCCAGCAGCCCTCGAGGAGCGAACACTGAAGCTTTCTTT. Translation: CASSPRGANTEAFF. The chain has TRBV5-1 and TRBJ1-1; D is uncertain. CDR1 SGHRS and CDR2 YFSETQ come from the germline V gene. The V and J ends lost 4 bases and 1 base respectively, with 11 bases between them. This CDR3 contains 14 residues.

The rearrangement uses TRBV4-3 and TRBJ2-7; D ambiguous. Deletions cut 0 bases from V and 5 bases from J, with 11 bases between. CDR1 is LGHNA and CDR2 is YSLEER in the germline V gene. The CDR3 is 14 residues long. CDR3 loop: CASSQDPFVNEQYF. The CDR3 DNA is TGCGCCAGCAGCCAAGATCCCTTCGTCAACGAGCAGTACTTC.

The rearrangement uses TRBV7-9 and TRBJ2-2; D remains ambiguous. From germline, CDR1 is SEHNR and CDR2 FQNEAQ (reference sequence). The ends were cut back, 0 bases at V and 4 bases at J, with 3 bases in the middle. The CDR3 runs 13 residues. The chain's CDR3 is CASSLAATGELFF. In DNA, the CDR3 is TGTGCCAGCAGCTTAGCAGCCACCGGGGAGCTGTTTTTT. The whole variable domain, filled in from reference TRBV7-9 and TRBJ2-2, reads DTGVSQNPRHKITKRGQNVTFRCDPISEHNRLYWYRQTLGQGPEFLTYFQNEAQLEKSRLLSDRFSAERPKGSFSTLEIQRTEQGDSAMYLCASSLAATGELFFGEGSRLTVL.

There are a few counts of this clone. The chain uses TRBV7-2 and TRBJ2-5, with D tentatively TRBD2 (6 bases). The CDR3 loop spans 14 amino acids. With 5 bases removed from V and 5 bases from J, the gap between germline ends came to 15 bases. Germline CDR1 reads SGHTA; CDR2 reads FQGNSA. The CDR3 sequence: CASSGTLATETQYF. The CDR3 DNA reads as TGTGCCAGCAGCGGGACTCTAGCCACGGAGACCCAGTACTTC.

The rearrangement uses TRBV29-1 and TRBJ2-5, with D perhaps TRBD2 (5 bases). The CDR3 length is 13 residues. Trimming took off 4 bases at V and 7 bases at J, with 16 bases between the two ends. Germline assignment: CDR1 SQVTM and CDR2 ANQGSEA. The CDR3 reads CSVVGVFGGTQYF. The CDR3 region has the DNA TGCAGCGTTGTTGGCGTTTTTGGAGGGACCCAGTACTTC. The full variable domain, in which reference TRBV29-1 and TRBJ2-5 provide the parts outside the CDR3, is SAVISQKPSRDICQRGTSLTIQCQVDSQVTMMFWYRQQPGQSLTLIATANQGSEATYESGFVIDKFPISRPNLTFSTLTVSNMSPEDSSIYLCSVVGVFGGTQYFGPGTRLLVL.

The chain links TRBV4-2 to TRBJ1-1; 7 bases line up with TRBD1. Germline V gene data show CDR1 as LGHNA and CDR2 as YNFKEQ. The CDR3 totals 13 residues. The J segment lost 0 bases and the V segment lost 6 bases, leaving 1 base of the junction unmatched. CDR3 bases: TGTGCCAGCAGGGGACAGTTGAACACTGAAGCTTTCTTT. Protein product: CASRGQLNTEAFF.

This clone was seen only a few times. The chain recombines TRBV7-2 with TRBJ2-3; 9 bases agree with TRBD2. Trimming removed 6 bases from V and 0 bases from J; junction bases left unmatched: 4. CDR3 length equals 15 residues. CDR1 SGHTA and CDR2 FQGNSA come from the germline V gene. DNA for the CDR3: TGTGCCAGCAGGACCAGCGGGGGGAGCACAGATACGCAGTATTTT. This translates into CASRTSGGSTDTQYF.

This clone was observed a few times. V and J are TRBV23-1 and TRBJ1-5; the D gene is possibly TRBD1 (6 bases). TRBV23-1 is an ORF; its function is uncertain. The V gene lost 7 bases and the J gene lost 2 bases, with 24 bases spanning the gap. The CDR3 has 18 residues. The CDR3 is CASIYSGTHFCGNQPQHF. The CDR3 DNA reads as TGCGCCAGCATATACTCCGGGACACACTTCTGCGGCAATCAGCCCCAGCATTTT.

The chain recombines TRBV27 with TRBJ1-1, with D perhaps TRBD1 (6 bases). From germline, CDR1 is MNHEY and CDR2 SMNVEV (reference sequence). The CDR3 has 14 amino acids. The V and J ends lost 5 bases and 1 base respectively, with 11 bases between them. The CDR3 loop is CASSGGQTNTEAFF. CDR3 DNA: TGTGCCAGCAGTGGAGGACAGACGAACACTGAAGCTTTCTTT.

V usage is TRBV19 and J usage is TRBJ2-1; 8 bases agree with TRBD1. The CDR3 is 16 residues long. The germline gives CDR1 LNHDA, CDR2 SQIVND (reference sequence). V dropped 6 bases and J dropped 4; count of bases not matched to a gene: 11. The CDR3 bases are TGTGCCAGTAGCTGGAACAGGGGGGTGGGATACAATGAGCAGTTCTTC. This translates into CASSWNRGVGYNEQFF.

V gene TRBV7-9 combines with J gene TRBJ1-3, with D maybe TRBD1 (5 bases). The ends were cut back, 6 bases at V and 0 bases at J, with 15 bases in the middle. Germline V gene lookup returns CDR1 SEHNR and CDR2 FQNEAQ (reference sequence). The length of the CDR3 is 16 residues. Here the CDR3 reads CASSQEPTVSGNTIYF. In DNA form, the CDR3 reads TGTGCCAGCAGTCAAGAGCCGACAGTCTCTGGAAACACCATATATTTT. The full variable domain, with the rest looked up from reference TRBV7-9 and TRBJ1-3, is DTGVSQNPRHKITKRGQNVTFRCDPISEHNRLYWYRQTLGQGPEFLTYFQNEAQLEKSRLLSDRFSAERPKGSFSTLEIQRTEQGDSAMYLCASSQEPTVSGNTIYFGEGSWLTVV.

For the CDR3, the DNA is TGTGCCAGTAGCAAAAGGGGAGGAAAGCCTTCTACAGAGACCCAGTACTTC. Its protein is CASSKRGGKPSTETQYF. The rearrangement uses TRBV19 and TRBJ2-5; maybe TRBD2 (6 bases). The CDR3 spans 17 residues. The V gene lost 6 bases and the J gene lost 4 bases, with 24 bases spanning the gap. Germline V gene lookup returns CDR1 LNHDA and CDR2 SQIVND (reference sequence).

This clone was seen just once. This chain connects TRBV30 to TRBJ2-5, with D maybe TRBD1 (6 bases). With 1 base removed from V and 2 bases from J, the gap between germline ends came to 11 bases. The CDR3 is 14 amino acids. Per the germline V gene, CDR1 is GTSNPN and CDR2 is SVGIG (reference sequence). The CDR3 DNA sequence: TGTGCCTGGAGTGATTACAGGGTTCAAGAGACCCAGTACTTC. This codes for CAWSDYRVQETQYF.